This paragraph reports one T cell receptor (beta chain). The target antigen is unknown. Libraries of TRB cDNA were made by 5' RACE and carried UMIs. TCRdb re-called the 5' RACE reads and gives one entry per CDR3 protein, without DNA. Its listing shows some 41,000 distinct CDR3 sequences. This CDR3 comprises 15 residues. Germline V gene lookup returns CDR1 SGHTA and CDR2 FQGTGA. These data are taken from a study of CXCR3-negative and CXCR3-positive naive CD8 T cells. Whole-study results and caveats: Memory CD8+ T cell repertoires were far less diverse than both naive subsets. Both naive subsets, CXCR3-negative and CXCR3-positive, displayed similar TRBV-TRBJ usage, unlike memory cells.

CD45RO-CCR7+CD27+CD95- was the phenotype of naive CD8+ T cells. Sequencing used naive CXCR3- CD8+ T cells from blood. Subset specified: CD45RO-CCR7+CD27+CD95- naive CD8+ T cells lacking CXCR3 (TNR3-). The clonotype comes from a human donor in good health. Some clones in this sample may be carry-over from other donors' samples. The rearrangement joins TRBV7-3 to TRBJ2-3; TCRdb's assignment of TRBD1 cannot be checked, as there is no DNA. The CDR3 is CASSLWTGAPDTQYF.